This paragraph covers one T cell receptor beta chain sequence. Antigen unknown. V was shortened by 2 bases and J by 4 bases, with 11 bases between the two germline ends. The CDR3 consists of 15 residues. Germline V CDR1 and CDR2: KGHDR, SFDVKD. Repertoires were generated with immunoSEQ multiplex PCR, while TCRdb's copy carries only in-frame clones and drops some. This table has 120,000 or so clones, around nine tenths appearing once. The record originates from a study of T cell responses to AZD1222 COVID-19 vaccine. Study-level findings and limits: Seropositive AZD1222 recipients at baseline numbered only five to seven. The sample set comprised mostly white British donors with more females, and clonal diversity was possibly underestimated. At 160-218 and 743-854, vaccine-associated CD4 TCRs were dominant, and they spanned spike.

The source is an adult in good health. The V and J genes are TRBV24-1 and TRBJ2-1, with a possible D match to TRBD2 (5 bases). The sample consisted of peripheral blood, taken on day 0 of AZD1222 vaccination. The CDR3: CATSDSGNPYNEQFF. CDR3 DNA: TGTGCCACCAGTGATTCGGGAAACCCTTACAATGAGCAGTTCTTC.